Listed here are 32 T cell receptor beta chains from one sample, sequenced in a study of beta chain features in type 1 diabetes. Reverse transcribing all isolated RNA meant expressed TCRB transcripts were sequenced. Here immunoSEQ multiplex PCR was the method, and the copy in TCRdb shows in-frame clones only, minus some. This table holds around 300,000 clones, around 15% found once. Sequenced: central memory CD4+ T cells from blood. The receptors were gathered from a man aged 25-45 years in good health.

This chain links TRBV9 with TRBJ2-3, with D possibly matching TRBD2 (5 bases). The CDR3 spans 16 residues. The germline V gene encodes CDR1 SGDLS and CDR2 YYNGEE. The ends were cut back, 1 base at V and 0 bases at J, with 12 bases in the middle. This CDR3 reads CASSVLADSSTDTQYF. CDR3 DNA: TGTGCCAGCAGCGTACTAGCCGACTCGAGCACAGATACGCAGTATTTT. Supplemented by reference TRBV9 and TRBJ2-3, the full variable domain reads DSGVTQTPKHLITATGQRVTLRCSPRSGDLSVYWYQQSLDQGLQFLIQYYNGEERAKGNILERFSAQQFPDLHSELNLSSLELGDSALYFCASSVLADSSTDTQYFGPGTRLTVL.

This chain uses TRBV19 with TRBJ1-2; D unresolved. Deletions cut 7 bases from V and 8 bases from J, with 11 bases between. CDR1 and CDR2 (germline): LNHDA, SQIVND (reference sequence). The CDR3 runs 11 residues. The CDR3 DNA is TGTGCCAGTACCGCTGGCTCGGGCTACACCTTC. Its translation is CASTAGSGYTF.

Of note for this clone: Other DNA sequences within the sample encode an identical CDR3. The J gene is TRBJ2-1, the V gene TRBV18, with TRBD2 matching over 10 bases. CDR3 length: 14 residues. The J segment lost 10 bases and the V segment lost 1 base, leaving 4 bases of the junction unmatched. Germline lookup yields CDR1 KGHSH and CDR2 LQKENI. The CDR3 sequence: CASSPRLAGAEQFF. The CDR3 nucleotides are TGTGCCAGCTCACCACGTCTAGCGGGAGCCGAGCAGTTCTTC.

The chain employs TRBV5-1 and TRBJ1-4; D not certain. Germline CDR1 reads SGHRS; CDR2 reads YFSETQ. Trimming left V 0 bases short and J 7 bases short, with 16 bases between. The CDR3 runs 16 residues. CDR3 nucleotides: TGCGCCAGCAGCTTGGGACCGATTACCTTGATTGAAAAACTGTTTTTT. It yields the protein CASSLGPITLIEKLFF.

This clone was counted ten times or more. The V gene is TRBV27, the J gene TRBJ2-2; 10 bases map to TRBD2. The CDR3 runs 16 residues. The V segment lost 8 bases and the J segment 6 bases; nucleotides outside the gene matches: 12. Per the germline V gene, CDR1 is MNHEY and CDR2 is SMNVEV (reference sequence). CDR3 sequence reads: CASRRAGGPYAGELFF. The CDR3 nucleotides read TGTGCCAGCCGGAGAGCGGGAGGGCCGTACGCCGGGGAGCTGTTTTTT.

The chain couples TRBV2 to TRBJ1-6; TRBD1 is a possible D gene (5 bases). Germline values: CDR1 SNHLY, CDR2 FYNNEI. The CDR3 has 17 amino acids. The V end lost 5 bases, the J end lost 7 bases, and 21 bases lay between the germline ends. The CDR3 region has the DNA TGTGCCAGCAGTAGTACAGGCGTGGGAAATCAAAATTCACCCCTCCACTTT. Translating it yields CASSSTGVGNQNSPLHF.

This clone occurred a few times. The CDR3 DNA sequence: TGCAGCGCCGCACCGCAGTGGGTGGACACTGAAGCTTTCTTT. As protein: CSAAPQWVDTEAFF. This sequence joins TRBV29-1 and TRBJ1-1; D uncertain. The V end was cut by 7 bases, the J end by 3 bases, with 18 bases between. CDR1 and CDR2 from the germline V gene are SQVTM and ANQGSEA. The CDR3 sequence is 14 residues long.

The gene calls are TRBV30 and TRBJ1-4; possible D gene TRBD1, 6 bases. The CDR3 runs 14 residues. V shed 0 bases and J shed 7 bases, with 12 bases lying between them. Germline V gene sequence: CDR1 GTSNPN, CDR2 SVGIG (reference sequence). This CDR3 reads CAWSVRGIGEKLFF. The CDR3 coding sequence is TGTGCCTGGAGTGTCAGGGGTATAGGTGAAAAACTGTTTTTT.

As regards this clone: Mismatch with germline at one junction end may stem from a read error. The CDR3 spells CASSVGLRYGDNTDTQYF. CDR3 coding DNA: TGTGCCAGCAGCGTAGGTCTCCGCTACGGGGATAACACAGATACGCAGTATTTT. The chain has TRBV13 and TRBJ2-3; D is possibly TRBD2 (5 bases). Germline V gene sequence: CDR1 PRHDT, CDR2 FYEKMQ (reference sequence). The CDR3 contains 18 residues.

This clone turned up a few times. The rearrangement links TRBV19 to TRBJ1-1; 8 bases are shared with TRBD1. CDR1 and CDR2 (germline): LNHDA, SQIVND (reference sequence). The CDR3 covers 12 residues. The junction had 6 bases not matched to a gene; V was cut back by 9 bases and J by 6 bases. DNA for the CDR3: TGTGCCAGCTCGGACAGGGACTCTGAAGCTTTCTTT. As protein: CASSDRDSEAFF.

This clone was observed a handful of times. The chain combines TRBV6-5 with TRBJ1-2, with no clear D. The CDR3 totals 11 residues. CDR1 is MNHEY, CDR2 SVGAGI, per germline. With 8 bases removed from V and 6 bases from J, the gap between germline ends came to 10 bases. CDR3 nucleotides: TGTGCCAGCCTTTCCCAGGATGGCTACACCTTC. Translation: CASLSQDGYTF.

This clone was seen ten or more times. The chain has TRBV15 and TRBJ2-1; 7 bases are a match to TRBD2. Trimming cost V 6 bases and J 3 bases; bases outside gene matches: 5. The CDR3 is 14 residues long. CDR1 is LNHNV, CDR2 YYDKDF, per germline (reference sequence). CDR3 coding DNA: TGTGCCACCAGTCGGGAGGCCCGCTACAATGAGCAGTTCTTC. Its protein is CATSREARYNEQFF.

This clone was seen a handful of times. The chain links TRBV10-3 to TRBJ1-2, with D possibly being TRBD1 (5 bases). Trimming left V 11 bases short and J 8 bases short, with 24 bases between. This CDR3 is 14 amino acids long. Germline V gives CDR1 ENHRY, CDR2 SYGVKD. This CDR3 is CASTDRPPWDGYTF. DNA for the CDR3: TGTGCCTCCACGGACCGCCCCCCATGGGACGGCTACACCTTC.

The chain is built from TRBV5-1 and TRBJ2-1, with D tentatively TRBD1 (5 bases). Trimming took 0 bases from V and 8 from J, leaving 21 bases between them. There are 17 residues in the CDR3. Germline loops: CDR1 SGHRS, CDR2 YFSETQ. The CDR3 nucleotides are TGCGCCAGCAGCTTGGAAGGTAGGTCAGGACACGGCGATGAGCAGTTCTTC. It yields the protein CASSLEGRSGHGDEQFF.

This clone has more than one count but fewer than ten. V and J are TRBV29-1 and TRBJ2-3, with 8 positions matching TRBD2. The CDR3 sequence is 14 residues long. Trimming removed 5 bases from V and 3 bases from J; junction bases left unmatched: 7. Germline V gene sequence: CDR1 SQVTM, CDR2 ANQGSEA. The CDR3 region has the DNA TGCAGCGTTCGTCGGGAGGGGGTTACAGATACGCAGTATTTT. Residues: CSVRREGVTDTQYF.

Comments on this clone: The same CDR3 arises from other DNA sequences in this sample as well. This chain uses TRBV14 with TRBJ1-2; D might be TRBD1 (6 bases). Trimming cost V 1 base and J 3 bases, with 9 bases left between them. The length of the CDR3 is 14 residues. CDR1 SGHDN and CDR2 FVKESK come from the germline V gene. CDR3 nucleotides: TGTGCCAGCAGCCAAGGAAGGGGGGACTATGGCTACACCTTC. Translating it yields CASSQGRGDYGYTF.

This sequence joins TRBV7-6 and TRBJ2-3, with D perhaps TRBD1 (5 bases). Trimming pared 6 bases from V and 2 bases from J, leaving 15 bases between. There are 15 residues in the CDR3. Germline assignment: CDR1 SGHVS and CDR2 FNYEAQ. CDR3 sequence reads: CASSSIRTNTDTQYF. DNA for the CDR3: TGTGCCAGCAGTTCCATAAGGACAAACACAGATACGCAGTATTTT. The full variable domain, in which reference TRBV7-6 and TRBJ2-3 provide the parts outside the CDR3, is GAGVSQSPRYKVTKRGQDVALRCDPISGHVSLYWYRQALGQGPEFLTYFNYEAQQDKSGLPNDRFSAERPEGSISTLTIQRTEQRDSAMYRCASSSIRTNTDTQYFGPGTRLTVL.

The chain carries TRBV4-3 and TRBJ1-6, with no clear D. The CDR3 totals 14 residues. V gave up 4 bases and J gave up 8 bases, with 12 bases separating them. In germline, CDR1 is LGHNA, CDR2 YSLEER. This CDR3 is CASSRSTWDSPLHF. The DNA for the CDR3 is TGCGCCAGCAGCCGTTCTACTTGGGATTCACCCCTCCACTTT.

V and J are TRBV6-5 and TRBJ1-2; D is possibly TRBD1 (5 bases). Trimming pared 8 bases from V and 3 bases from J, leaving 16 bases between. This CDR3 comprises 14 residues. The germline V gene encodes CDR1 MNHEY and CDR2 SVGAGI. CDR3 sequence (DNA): TGTGCCAGCCGTTTGCAGGGAGCGGACTATGGCTACACCTTC. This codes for CASRLQGADYGYTF.

CDR3 DNA sequence: TGTGCCAGCAGCCTCGGGACAGTTCAAGAGACCCAGTACTTC. Translating gives CASSLGTVQETQYF. This rearrangement joins TRBV7-8 to TRBJ2-5; 7 bases are a match to TRBD1. Germline V gene data show CDR1 as SGHVS and CDR2 as FQNEAQ. This CDR3 spans 14 amino acids. V trimming: 5 bases; J trimming: 2 bases; junction bases outside the gene matches: 5.

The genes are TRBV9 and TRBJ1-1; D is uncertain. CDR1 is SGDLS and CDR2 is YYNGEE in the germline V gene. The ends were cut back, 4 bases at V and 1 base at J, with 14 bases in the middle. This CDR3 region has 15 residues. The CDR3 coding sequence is TGTGCCAGCAGCCGGAGGAGCGCGCCGAACACTGAAGCTTTCTTT. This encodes CASSRRSAPNTEAFF.

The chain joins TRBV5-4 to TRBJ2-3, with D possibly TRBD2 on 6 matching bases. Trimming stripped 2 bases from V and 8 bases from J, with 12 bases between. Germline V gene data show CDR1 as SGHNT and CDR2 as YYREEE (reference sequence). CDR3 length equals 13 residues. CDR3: CASSLAGGRTQYF. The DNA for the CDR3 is TGTGCCAGCAGCTTAGCGGGCGGGCGTACGCAGTATTTT.

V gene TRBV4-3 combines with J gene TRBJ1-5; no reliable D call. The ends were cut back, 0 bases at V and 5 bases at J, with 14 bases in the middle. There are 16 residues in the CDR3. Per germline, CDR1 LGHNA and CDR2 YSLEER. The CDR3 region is CASSQDLARRDQPQHF. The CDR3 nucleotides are TGCGCCAGCAGCCAAGATTTGGCTCGGAGGGATCAGCCCCAGCATTTT.

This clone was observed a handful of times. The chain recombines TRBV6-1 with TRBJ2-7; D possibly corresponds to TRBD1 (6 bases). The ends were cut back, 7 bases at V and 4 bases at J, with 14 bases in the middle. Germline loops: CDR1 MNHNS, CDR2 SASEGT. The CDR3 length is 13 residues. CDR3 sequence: CASKPETGYEQYF. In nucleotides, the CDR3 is TGTGCCAGCAAACCTGAAACAGGGTACGAGCAGTACTTC.

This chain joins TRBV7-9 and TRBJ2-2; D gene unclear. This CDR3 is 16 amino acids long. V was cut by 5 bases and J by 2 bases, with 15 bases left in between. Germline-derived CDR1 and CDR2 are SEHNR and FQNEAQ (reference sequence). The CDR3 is CASSPRLITNTGELFF. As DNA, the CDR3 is TGTGCCAGCAGCCCCCGACTCATTACCAACACCGGGGAGCTGTTTTTT. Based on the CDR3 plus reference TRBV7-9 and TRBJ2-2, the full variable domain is DTGVSQNPRHKITKRGQNVTFRCDPISEHNRLYWYRQTLGQGPEFLTYFQNEAQLEKSRLLSDRFSAERPKGSFSTLEIQRTEQGDSAMYLCASSPRLITNTGELFFGEGSRLTVL.

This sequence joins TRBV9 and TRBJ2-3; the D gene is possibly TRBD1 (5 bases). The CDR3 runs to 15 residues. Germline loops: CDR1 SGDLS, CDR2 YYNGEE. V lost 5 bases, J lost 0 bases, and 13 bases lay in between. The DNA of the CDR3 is TGTGCCAGCAGTCACGGACAATCTAGCACAGATACGCAGTATTTT. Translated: CASSHGQSSTDTQYF. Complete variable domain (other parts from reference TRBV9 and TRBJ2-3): DSGVTQTPKHLITATGQRVTLRCSPRSGDLSVYWYQQSLDQGLQFLIQYYNGEERAKGNILERFSAQQFPDLHSELNLSSLELGDSALYFCASSHGQSSTDTQYFGPGTRLTVL.

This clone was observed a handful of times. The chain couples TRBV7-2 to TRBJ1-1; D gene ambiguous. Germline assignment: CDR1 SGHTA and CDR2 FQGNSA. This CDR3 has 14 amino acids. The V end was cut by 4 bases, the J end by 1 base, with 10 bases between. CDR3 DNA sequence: TGTGCCAGCAGCTCAAGACGGTCGAACACTGAAGCTTTCTTT. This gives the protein CASSSRRSNTEAFF.

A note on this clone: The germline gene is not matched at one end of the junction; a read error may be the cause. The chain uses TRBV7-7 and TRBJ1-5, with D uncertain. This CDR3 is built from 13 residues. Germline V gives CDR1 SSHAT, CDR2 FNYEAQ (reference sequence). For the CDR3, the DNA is TGTGCTAGCAGCTGGCAGCTCAATCAGCCCCAGCATTTT. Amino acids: CASSWQLNQPQHF. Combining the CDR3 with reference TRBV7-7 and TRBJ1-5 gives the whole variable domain GAGVSQSPRYKVTKRGQDVTLRCDPISSHATLYWYQQALGQGPEFLTYFNYEAQPDKSGLPSDRFSAERPEGSISTLTIQRTEQRDSAMYRCASSWQLNQPQHFGDGTRLSIL.

CDR3 bases: TGTGCCAGCAGATTCCGACAGCTTAGTACTGAAGCTTTCTTT. This encodes CASRFRQLSTEAFF. The J gene is TRBJ1-1, the V gene TRBV2; D is perhaps TRBD1 (5 bases). V was shortened by 6 bases and J by 5 bases, with 16 bases between the two germline ends. CDR3 length: 14 residues. Looked up from germline, CDR1 is SNHLY and CDR2 is FYNNEI.

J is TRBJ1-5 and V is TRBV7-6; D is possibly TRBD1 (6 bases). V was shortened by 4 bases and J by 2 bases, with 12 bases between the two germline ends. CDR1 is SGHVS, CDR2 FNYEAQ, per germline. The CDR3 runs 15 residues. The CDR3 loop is CASSSSGVGNQPQHF. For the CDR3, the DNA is TGTGCCAGCAGCTCCTCAGGGGTTGGCAATCAGCCCCAGCATTTT.

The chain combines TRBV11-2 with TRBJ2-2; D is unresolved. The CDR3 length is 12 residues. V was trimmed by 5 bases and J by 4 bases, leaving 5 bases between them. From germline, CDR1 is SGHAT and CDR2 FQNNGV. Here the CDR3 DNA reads TGTGCCAGCAGCATCTCCACCGGGGAGCTGTTTTTT. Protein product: CASSISTGELFF.

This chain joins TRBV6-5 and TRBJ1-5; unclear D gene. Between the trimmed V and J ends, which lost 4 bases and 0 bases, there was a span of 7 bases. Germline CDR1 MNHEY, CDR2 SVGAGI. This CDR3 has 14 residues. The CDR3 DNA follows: TGTGCCAGCAGTTCTGACCTTAGCAATCAGCCCCAGCATTTT. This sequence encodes CASSSDLSNQPQHF.